This T cell receptor beta chain was sequenced for a study of OX40 agonist ivuxolimab in advanced cancers. Study-level findings and limits: On average, CD8+ T cells showed a greater number of expanded clones than CD4+. With doses of 0.1 to 3.0 mg/kg, CD4+ and CD8+ blood T cells had undergone clonal expansion by week 6.

Points on this clone: Its antigen is unknown.

TCRdb's table, derived via immunoSEQ multiplex PCR, lists solely in-frame clones and lacks some. Of approximately 90,000 clones in the sample, roughly 84% were seen once. The CDR3 loop spans 15 amino acids. Germline CDR1 and CDR2: SGHVS and FQNEAQ. Trimming removed 1 base from V and 0 bases from J, with 8 bases in between. This receptor was taken from an adult with an advanced solid tumor such as melanoma, head and neck, liver or kidney cancer. Source: CD4+ or CD8+ T cells sorted from blood, taken in a trial of the OX40 agonist ivuxolimab. V and J are TRBV7-8 and TRBJ2-3, with D hard to call. CDR3 nucleotide sequence: TGTGCCAGCAGCTTAGATGGTGGTAGCACAGATACGCAGTATTTT. As protein: CASSLDGGSTDTQYF. The full variable domain, rest sourced from reference TRBV7-8 and TRBJ2-3, is GAGVSQSPRYKVAKRGQDVALRCDPISGHVSLFWYQQALGQGPEFLTYFQNEAQLDKSGLPSDRFFAERPEGSVSTLKIQRTQQEDSAVYLCASSLDGGSTDTQYFGPGTRLTVL.